Given below is one T cell receptor beta chain in context. There are a few counts of this clone. What antigen it recognizes has not been identified. No base qualities exist here, and no much larger clone lies one base off it. The data stem from a study of blood T cell repertoires in COVID-19 (dated by TCRdb to the early 2020s). Turning to the overall study: Collaborator samples came from the United States, Italy and Spain and covered acute and convalescent phases of COVID-19. Deeply sampled blood TCRbeta repertoires from subjects exposed to, actively infected with, or recovered from COVID-19 were included in the dataset. Where available, HLA class I and class II types were obtained from metadata supplied by the sample provider rather than from assay-based typing. The repertoires were made available in a free public database intended to serve as a resource for research on the immune response to SARS-CoV-2. The sample metadata nearly always contained a de-identified subject ID, COVID-19 status, age in years and sex. The material from the prospective study consisted of cDNA or gDNA derived from T cells, B-cell-depleted T cells, or PBMCs. The samples were drawn from two sources: the first 160 participants of the ongoing ImmuneRACE study, and over 1,000 subjects contributed by 6 global collaborators. Paper-wide results and their limitations: The amount of clinical and demographic metadata varied by source and participant and was provided uncurated.

The CDR3 goes from the cysteine to the phenylalanine over 14 residues. Kept here is only the CDR3 DNA, which spans 42 bases and is read in frame from base 1. The germline V gene supplies CDR1 SGHDN and CDR2 FVKESK. The germline ends are 18 bases apart after V is trimmed by 10 bases and J by 3 bases. TCRbeta CDR3 regions were amplified from genomic DNA using the immunoSEQ Assay, a bias-controlled multiplex PCR. As for the authors' bioinformatics: Within the assay, amplification of reference gene primers was used to estimate how many nucleated cells each sample contained. To quantify the absolute abundance of each unique TCRbeta CDR3 rearrangement, sequence reads were collapsed and filtered. For each sample, productive Simpson clonality was calculated by taking the square root of Simpson's diversity index across productive rearrangements. What TCRdb holds here is the immuneACCESS table cut down to in-frame rearrangements. Part of the clones is not present; checked against another copy, under half of the missing clones reflect an unresolved V gene, and the others are unexplained. V, J and clone size are those of that table, while D and trimming were read from the DNA. In this sample the table shows 130,000 or so clones, just over 85% of which occur a single time. The top ten hold about 4.5% of the sample.

Each collaborating institution followed its own protocols to collect whole blood in K2EDTA tubes. For TCRbeta analysis, collaborators shipped samples as frozen whole blood, isolated PBMCs, or DNA extracted from either of those sample types. The material sequenced was peripheral blood. This TCR derives from a man in his forties or fifties with acute or convalescent COVID-19. The chain was built from TRBV14 and TRBJ2-5; the D gene is perhaps TRBD1, on 6 matching bases. The bases are TGTGCCACCACACCTCTGGGGGCTGAAGAGACCCAGTACTTC. Translated, it reads CATTPLGAEETQYF.